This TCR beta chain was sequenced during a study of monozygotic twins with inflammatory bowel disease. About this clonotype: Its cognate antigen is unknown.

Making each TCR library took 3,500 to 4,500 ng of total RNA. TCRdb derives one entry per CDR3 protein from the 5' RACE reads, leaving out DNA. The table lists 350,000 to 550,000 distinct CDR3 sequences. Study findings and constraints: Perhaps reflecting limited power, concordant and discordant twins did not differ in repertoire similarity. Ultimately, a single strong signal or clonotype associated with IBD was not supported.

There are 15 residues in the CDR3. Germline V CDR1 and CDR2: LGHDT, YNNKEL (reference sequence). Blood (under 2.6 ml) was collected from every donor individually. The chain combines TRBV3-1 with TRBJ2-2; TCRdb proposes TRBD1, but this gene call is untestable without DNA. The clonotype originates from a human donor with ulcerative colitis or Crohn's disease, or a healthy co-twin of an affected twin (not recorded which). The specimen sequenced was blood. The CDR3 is CASSRGQGNTGELFF.